This is a list of T cell receptor beta chains from one sample in a study of cytomegalovirus exposure and HLA in healthy donors. Clones were sequenced by immunoSEQ multiplex PCR, and TCRdb holds only the in-frame ones, with some missing. The repertoire holds under 250,000 clones, with 60% to 80% as singletons. The sequencing input was PBMCs. The receptors here all came from a male donor in good health and CMV-seronegative. Both conserved end residues are part of each CDR3. A D gene is named only where the DNA matches it firmly. The size entry is marked missing in some rows and otherwise reads once, few, many or a size class.

>TRBD2|TRBJ2-3|TRBV13|NA
TGTGCCAGCAGCTCGCCGGGACTAGCGGGATTGGGGGATACGCAGTATTTT
CASSSPGLAGLGDTQYF
>NA|TRBJ2-7|TRBV4-2|NA
TGTGCCAGCAGCCAAGATCGAGGCGCCGCCTACGAGCAGTACTTC
CASSQDRGAAYEQYF
>NA|TRBJ2-2|TRBV5-1|NA
TGCGCCAGCAGCTGGGGAGCCCCGAACACCGGGGAGCTGTTTTTT
CASSWGAPNTGELFF
>TRBD2|TRBJ2-2|TRBV15|NA
TGTGCCACCAGCAGAGATCACATAGGAGCGGGAGGAACCGGGGAGCTGTTTTTT
CATSRDHIGAGGTGELFF
>NA|TRBJ2-3|TRBV5-6|NA
TGTGCCAGCAGCTTGCAGGGGATGACAGATACGCAGTATTTT
CASSLQGMTDTQYF
>NA|TRBJ2-7|TRBV11-2|NA
TGTGCCAGCAGCTCATCCCCGAAGGGGAAGACCTACGAGCAGTACTTC
CASSSSPKGKTYEQYF
>NA|TRBJ1-1|TRBV12-1|few
TGTGCCAGCAGCCCTCGACAGGAGATGAACACTGAAGCTTTCTTT
CASSPRQEMNTEAFF
>NA|TRBJ1-1|TRBV5-6|few
TGTGCCAGCACCGAGGTAGGGGCCACTGAAGCTTTCTTT
CASTEVGATEAFF
>NA|TRBJ1-5|TRBV19|NA
TGTGCCAGTATCTTCATGGGGGCGGAGGGCAATCAGCCCCAGCATTTT
CASIFMGAEGNQPQHF
>TRBD1|TRBJ2-7|TRBV29-1|NA
TGCAGCGTAGAAATACCGGGACAGGGTATCTACGAGCAGTACTTC
CSVEIPGQGIYEQYF
>TRBD1|TRBJ1-2|TRBV15|NA
TGTGCCACCAGCACCTGGGACAGGAACTATGGCTACACCTTC
CATSTWDRNYGYTF
>NA|TRBJ2-5|TRBV7-8|NA
TGTGCCAGCAGCTTATACCAGTACCAAGAGACCCAGTACTTC
CASSLYQYQETQYF
>NA|TRBJ2-7|TRBV15|NA
TGTGCCACCAGCAGCGGGATAAACTACGAGCAGTACTTC
CATSSGINYEQYF
>TRBD1|TRBJ2-7|TRBV7-2|NA
TGTGCCAGCAGCTTAACAGGGGCCTACGAGCAGTACTTC
CASSLTGAYEQYF
>TRBD1|TRBJ2-2|TRBV28|NA
TGTGCCAGCAGTTTCTCCCCGGACGGACAGGACTCCGGGGAGCTGTTTTTT
CASSFSPDGQDSGELFF
>TRBD1|TRBJ2-7|TRBV11-2|NA
TGTGCCAGCAGCTTAGTATCGGGACAGGGTTACGAGCAGTACTTC
CASSLVSGQGYEQYF
>NA|TRBJ1-4|TRBV18|NA
TGTGCCAGCTCTCCTAGCGGGACTTGGAATGAAAAACTGTTTTTT
CASSPSGTWNEKLFF
>NA|TRBJ2-7|TRBV10-3|NA
TGTGCCATCAGTGAGCCGACCGGGACACCGACGACCGAGCAGTACTTC
CAISEPTGTPTTEQYF
>NA|TRBJ2-7|TRBV19|NA
TGTGCCATGTACTGGGGCAGGGAGGTAGACGAGCAGTACTTC
CAMYWGREVDEQYF
>NA|TRBJ2-2|TRBV27|few
TGTGCCAGCGGGACTGCGCCGGCCGGGGAGCTGTTTTTT
CASGTAPAGELFF
>NA|TRBJ1-1|TRBV4-2|once
TGTGCCAGCACCCCACCGCAGGGAAGGACTGAAGCTTTCTTT
CASTPPQGRTEAFF
>NA|TRBJ2-3|TRBV2|NA
TGTGCCAGCTCGAAGGACAGATCACGCACAGATACGCAGTATTTT
CASSKDRSRTDTQYF
>NA|TRBJ2-7|TRBV14|NA
TGTGCCAGCAGCCCGGAAACGAGCGGATTCGGGACACTTCTGGAGCAGTACTTC
CASSPETSGFGTLLEQYF
>NA|TRBJ1-4|TRBV11-2|NA
TGTGCCAGCAGCTTAGCGCCGGCAACTAATGAAAAACTGTTTTTT
CASSLAPATNEKLFF
>NA|TRBJ2-1|TRBV10-3|NA
TGTGCCATCAGTGAGTCGGACAGAAGCTCCTACAATGAGCAGTTCTTC
CAISESDRSSYNEQFF
>TRBD2|TRBJ2-7|TRBV28|few
TGTGCCAGCAGTCGACGGACTAGCGGGAGAGATAACTACTTC
CASSRRTSGRDNYF
>NA|TRBJ2-7|TRBV4-2|NA
TGTGCCAGCAGCCAAGATCCGACAGTCTACGAGCAGTACTTC
CASSQDPTVYEQYF
>NA|TRBJ2-1|TRBV2|few
TGTGCCAGCACCCTAAACCAATACAATGAGCAGTTCTTC
CASTLNQYNEQFF
>NA|TRBJ2-5|TRBV18|NA
TGTGCCAGCTCACCACTCCAGGTCCAAGAGACCCAGTACTTC
CASSPLQVQETQYF
>TRBD1|TRBJ2-3|TRBV25-1|NA
TGTGCCAGCAGTGAAGGGGGCCGGGACAGGGGAACAGATACGCAGTATTTT
CASSEGGRDRGTDTQYF
>NA|TRBJ2-1|TRBV7-3|once
TGTGCCAGCAGCTACCGCTCACAGGAGCAGTTCTTC
CASSYRSQEQFF
>TRBD1|TRBJ2-2|TRBV7-8|few
TGTGCCAGCAGCTTAGCGGTTCACAGGGGGCCCGGGGAGCTGTTTTTT
CASSLAVHRGPGELFF
>TRBD2|TRBJ2-3|TRBV6-6|NA
TGTGCCAGCACCCCTCTAGCGGAGACAGATACGCAGTATTTT
CASTPLAETDTQYF
>TRBD1|TRBJ1-4|TRBV2|NA
TGTGCCAGCAGCCCGGAGGGTCAGGGGGCTAAAAAACTGTTTTTT
CASSPEGQGAKKLFF
>NA|TRBJ2-7|TRBV10-3|NA
TGTGCCATCAGTGAGTCAGGGCCCCGGGGCGAGCAGTACTTC
CAISESGPRGEQYF
>NA|TRBJ1-5|TRBV28|NA
TGTGCCAGCAGCCGATATAAGCAGGGTCACAATCAGCCCCAGCATTTT
CASSRYKQGHNQPQHF
>TRBD1|TRBJ2-2|TRBV19|once
TGTGCCAGTAGTGACAGGGGGATCACCGGGGAGCTGTTTTTT
CASSDRGITGELFF
>TRBD1|TRBJ2-7|TRBV19|NA
TGTGCCAGTAGCGGGACAGGGACCTACGAGCAGTACTTC
CASSGTGTYEQYF
>NA|TRBJ1-4|TRBV7-2|NA
TGTGCCAGCAGCTTAGGGAGGGATTTTACAACTAATGAAAAACTGTTTTTT
CASSLGRDFTTNEKLFF